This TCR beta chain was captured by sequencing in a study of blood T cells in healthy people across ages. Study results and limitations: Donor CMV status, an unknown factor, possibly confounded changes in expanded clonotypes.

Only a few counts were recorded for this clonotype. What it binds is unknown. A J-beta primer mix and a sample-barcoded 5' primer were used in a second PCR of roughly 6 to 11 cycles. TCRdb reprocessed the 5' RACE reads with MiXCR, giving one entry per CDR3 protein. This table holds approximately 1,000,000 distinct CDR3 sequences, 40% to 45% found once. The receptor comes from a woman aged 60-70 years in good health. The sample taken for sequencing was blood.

CDR3 residues: CSVELQPSYEQYF. The DNA for the CDR3 is TGCAGCGTTGAACTCCAGCCTTCCTACGAGCAGTACTTC. V gene TRBV29-1 combines with J gene TRBJ2-7; D gene uncertain. Germline loops: CDR1 SQVTM, CDR2 ANQGSEA. Trimming stripped 2 bases from V and 1 base from J, with 9 bases between. This CDR3 comprises 13 residues.